The 13 T cell receptor beta chains reported below all come from one sample, sequenced in a study of T-cell memory formation after mild COVID-19. TCRdb ran MiXCR on the 5' RACE reads and lists one entry per CDR3 protein. The sample has 250,000 or so distinct CDR3 sequences; under 20% are singletons. Source material: PBMCs or a T cell subset sorted from them (not recorded which). These TCRs come from a young man who had mild COVID-19 (a few samples of this study predate the infection). Cell type and time point are not known.

The chain carries TRBV5-1 and TRBJ1-1; D gene ambiguous. CDR3 length equals 12 residues. The ends were cut back, 4 bases at V and 3 bases at J, with 7 bases in the middle. CDR1 and CDR2 from the germline V gene are SGHRS and YFSETQ. The CDR3 DNA sequence: TGCGCCAGCAGCCTAGAGGACACTGAAGCTTTCTTT. Its translation: CASSLEDTEAFF.

This clonotype was seen at least ten times. The gene calls are TRBV5-1 and TRBJ1-2; tentatively, D is TRBD1 (6 bases). Trimming cost V 4 bases and J 2 bases, with 15 bases left between them. This CDR3 spans 15 amino acids. The germline V gene encodes CDR1 SGHRS and CDR2 YFSETQ. CDR3 in DNA: TGCGCCAGCAGCCCGGACGGACAGTGGAACTATGGCTACACCTTC. As protein: CASSPDGQWNYGYTF. Supplemented by reference TRBV5-1 and TRBJ1-2, the full variable domain reads KAGVTQTPRYLIKTRGQQVTLSCSPISGHRSVSWYQQTPGQGLQFLFEYFSETQRNKGNFPGRFSGRQFSNSRSEMNVSTLELGDSALYLCASSPDGQWNYGYTFGSGTRLTVV.

This sequence joins TRBV7-8 and TRBJ1-1, with D possibly matching TRBD1 (6 bases). This CDR3 spans 17 amino acids. Germline CDR1 SGHVS, CDR2 FQNEAQ. V was pared by 5 bases and J by 0 bases, with 19 bases between. CDR3 sequence: CASSPRAGEAVNTEAFF. The CDR3, as DNA: TGTGCCAGCAGCCCACGGGCAGGGGAGGCGGTGAACACTGAAGCTTTCTTT.

This clonotype was picked up a small number of times. The V and J genes are TRBV7-2 and TRBJ2-5; D gene ambiguous. The CDR3 loop spans 13 amino acids. Per germline, CDR1 SGHTA and CDR2 FQGNSA. Trimming took off 3 bases at V and 5 bases at J, with 10 bases between the two ends. The CDR3 loop is CASSFNYAETQYF. CDR3 bases: TGTGCCAGCAGCTTCAACTATGCGGAGACCCAGTACTTC.

The chain couples TRBV9 to TRBJ1-6; D unresolved. Germline V lookup: CDR1 SGDLS, CDR2 YYNGEE. With 0 bases removed from V and 6 bases from J, the gap between germline ends came to 10 bases. CDR3 length: 15 amino acids. CDR3: CASSVVGNINSPLHF. CDR3 DNA sequence: TGTGCCAGCAGCGTAGTAGGAAACATTAATTCACCCCTCCACTTT. The full variable domain, with the rest looked up from reference TRBV9 and TRBJ1-6, is DSGVTQTPKHLITATGQRVTLRCSPRSGDLSVYWYQQSLDQGLQFLIQYYNGEERAKGNILERFSAQQFPDLHSELNLSSLELGDSALYFCASSVVGNINSPLHFGNGTRLTVT.

V gene TRBV5-8 combines with J gene TRBJ2-7; a possible D gene is TRBD1 (5 bases). This CDR3 has 14 residues. V lost 4 bases, J lost 5 bases, and 16 bases lay in between. Germline loops: CDR1 SGHTS, CDR2 YDEGEE. This CDR3 is CASSHYMDIHEQYF. The CDR3 nucleotides are TGTGCCAGCAGCCATTATATGGACATCCACGAGCAGTACTTC.

This clonotype was seen a handful of times. The chain is built from TRBV5-1 and TRBJ2-2; the D gene is possibly TRBD1 (5 bases). Germline CDR1 and CDR2: SGHRS and YFSETQ. This CDR3 is 14 amino acids long. V was clipped by 7 bases and J by 2 bases, with 12 bases between them. CDR3 loop: CASGRTLNTGELFF. The CDR3 nucleotides read TGCGCCAGCGGTCGGACACTTAACACCGGGGAGCTGTTTTTT.

The CDR3 nucleotides read TGCGCCAGCAGCTTGGGGCTCGACAGCAACTCACCCCTCCACTTT. Translating gives CASSLGLDSNSPLHF. The chain couples TRBV5-1 to TRBJ1-6; D possibly corresponds to TRBD1 (5 bases). Germline-derived CDR1 and CDR2 are SGHRS and YFSETQ. Trimming took 0 bases from V and 10 from J, leaving 14 bases between them. This CDR3 has 15 residues.

This clonotype has just a few counts. The chain uses TRBV11-2 and TRBJ2-4, with D perhaps matching TRBD2 (6 bases). This CDR3 is built from 14 residues. The germline V and J ends were trimmed by 0 bases and 8 bases, with 11 bases remaining between them. Germline CDR1 reads SGHAT; CDR2 reads FQNNGV. The CDR3 sequence: CASSLDPTGDIQYF. The CDR3, as DNA: TGTGCCAGCAGCTTAGACCCCACGGGAGACATTCAGTACTTC.

The chain recombines TRBV20-1 with TRBJ1-1, with D uncertain. The CDR3 length is 12 residues. Germline-derived CDR1 and CDR2 are DFQATT and SNEGSKA (reference sequence). The germline V and J ends were trimmed by 1 base and 1 base, with 4 bases remaining between them. CDR3 nucleotides: TGCAGTGCTAGAGTCGGGAACACTGAAGCTTTCTTT. Translating gives CSARVGNTEAFF.

The V and J genes are TRBV12-2 and TRBJ2-5; TRBD1, the table's D call, was not compared with the DNA. TRBV12-2 is noted as a pseudogene. This CDR3 spans 15 amino acids. CDR3 sequence (DNA): TGTGCAAGTCGCTTAGCGGGGGGGCAGCGGGAGACCCAGTACTTC. It codes for CASRLAGGQRETQYF.

This chain joins TRBV28 and TRBJ1-5; 8 bases map to TRBD1. CDR3 size: 15 residues. After removal of 5 bases from V and 4 bases from J, the junction contained 7 bases not matched to a gene. Per the germline V gene, CDR1 is MDHEN and CDR2 is SYDVKM. The CDR3 reads CASSHRTGWNQPQHF. The CDR3 nucleotides are TGTGCCAGCAGTCATAGGACAGGGTGGAATCAGCCCCAGCATTTT. The full variable domain, with the rest looked up from reference TRBV28 and TRBJ1-5, is DVKVTQSSRYLVKRTGEKVFLECVQDMDHENMFWYRQDPGLGLRLIYFSYDVKMKEKGDIPEGYSVSREKKERFSLILESASTNQTSMYLCASSHRTGWNQPQHFGDGTRLSIL.

This chain connects TRBV10-2 to TRBJ2-3, with 8 nucleotides matching TRBD2. CDR1 and CDR2 from the germline V gene are WSHSY and SAAADI. The CDR3 runs 11 residues. Losses at the gene ends were 11 bases for V and 5 bases for J; bases not matched to a gene: 3. The CDR3 here is CAGLAGDTQYF. The CDR3 DNA reads as TGCGCCGGACTAGCTGGAGATACGCAGTATTTT.